Listed here are 32 T cell receptor beta chains from one sample, sequenced in a study of T-cell reconstitution after alpha-beta-depleted transplantation in children. Unique molecular identifiers were incorporated during preparation of the TCRbeta library. MiXCR, applied by TCRdb to the PCR reads, yields one record per CDR3 protein. The profile shows some 840,000 distinct CDR3 sequences, under 20% of them singletons. The sequenced sample was PBMCs, mostly from graft donor cells, obtained 360 days after TCRalphabeta/CD19-depleted stem cell transplant. Receptor source: a male patient between 5 and 17 years old who had a stem cell transplant for acute lymphoblastic leukemia, so the T cells may come from the graft donor.

This clonotype appeared many times. This chain joins TRBV5-1 and TRBJ2-1; perhaps TRBD2 as D (5 bases). Germline CDR1 is SGHRS and CDR2 is YFSETQ. The CDR3 consists of 14 residues. V was shortened by 4 bases and J by 4 bases, with 12 bases between the two germline ends. CDR3 residues: CASSEGSGYNEQFF. CDR3 DNA sequence: TGCGCCAGCAGCGAGGGATCGGGTTACAATGAGCAGTTCTTC.

This clonotype was detected a few times. The chain links TRBV15 to TRBJ2-1, with 14 bases matching TRBD2. J was trimmed by 8 bases and V by 9 bases; bases with no gene match: 15. Germline V gene data show CDR1 as LNHNV and CDR2 as YYDKDF (reference sequence). CDR3 size: 17 residues. The CDR3 reads CATCRGGRLAGGDEQFF. The CDR3 bases are TGTGCCACTTGCAGAGGTGGTAGACTAGCGGGAGGGGATGAGCAGTTCTTC.

This sequence joins TRBV5-6 and TRBJ2-5; 14 bases match TRBD2. The CDR3 has 18 residues. V was pared by 0 bases and J by 4 bases, with 8 bases of the junction left unmatched. CDR1 and CDR2 (germline): SGHDT, YYEEEE. The CDR3 coding sequence is TGTGCCAGCAGCTTGGCTGGACTAGCGGGAGGCAGGGGAGAGACCCAGTACTTC. It encodes CASSLAGLAGGRGETQYF.

This clonotype came up many times. The chain employs TRBV29-1 and TRBJ2-4; D perhaps matches TRBD2 (5 bases). The CDR3 consists of 13 residues. Trimming pared 4 bases from V and 7 bases from J, leaving 14 bases between. The germline V gene encodes CDR1 SQVTM and CDR2 ANQGSEA. The CDR3 region has the DNA TGCAGCGTTGTTCGGGGTGCAACGAACATTCAGTACTTC. It yields the protein CSVVRGATNIQYF. Full variable domain (remainder filled in from reference TRBV29-1 and TRBJ2-4): SAVISQKPSRDICQRGTSLTIQCQVDSQVTMMFWYRQQPGQSLTLIATANQGSEATYESGFVIDKFPISRPNLTFSTLTVSNMSPEDSSIYLCSVVRGATNIQYFGAGTRLSVL.

This clonotype showed up many times. The V and J genes are TRBV3-1 and TRBJ2-7; tentatively, D is TRBD2 (5 bases). Trimming stripped 2 bases from V and 3 bases from J, with 14 bases between. CDR1 and CDR2 from the germline V gene are LGHDT and YNNKEL (reference sequence). The CDR3 extends over 15 amino acids. In DNA form, the CDR3 reads TGTGCCAGCAGCCAACCTCTAGGACTCCACTACGAGCAGTACTTC. Amino acid sequence: CASSQPLGLHYEQYF.

The rearrangement joins TRBV6-5 to TRBJ1-1; no firm D call. This CDR3 is built from 15 residues. V lost 2 bases and J lost 0, with 10 bases in between. Germline V lookup: CDR1 MNHEY, CDR2 SVGAGI. CDR3 in DNA: TGTGCCAGCAGTTACGGAGAGCTCATGAACACTGAAGCTTTCTTT. Its translation is CASSYGELMNTEAFF.

The chain carries TRBV9 and TRBJ2-3; no clear D gene. The CDR3 contains 14 residues. CDR1 and CDR2 from the germline V gene are SGDLS and YYNGEE. Trimming shortened V by 0 bases and J by 7 bases, and 12 bases separated the two germline ends. CDR3 DNA sequence: TGTGCCAGCAGCGTAGACCTAGTCTCAAATACGCAGTATTTT. It specifies CASSVDLVSNTQYF.

The J gene is TRBJ1-1, the V gene TRBV6-5; D is unclear. The V gene lost 0 bases and the J gene lost 3 bases, with 14 bases spanning the gap. CDR1 is MNHEY and CDR2 is SVGAGI in the germline V gene. This CDR3 contains 16 residues. The CDR3 spells CASSYSRLAGYTEAFF. CDR3 nucleotide sequence: TGTGCCAGCAGTTACTCGAGATTAGCCGGGTACACTGAAGCTTTCTTT.

This clonotype was seen more than once but under ten times. The rearrangement links TRBV20-1 to TRBJ2-3; no clear D gene. The CDR3 sequence is 15 residues long. Trimming pared 1 base from V and 8 bases from J, leaving 19 bases between. CDR1 is DFQATT and CDR2 is SNEGSKA in the germline V gene (reference sequence). The CDR3 sequence is CSARVSLSSTGTQYF. Here the CDR3 DNA reads TGCAGTGCTAGAGTCTCCCTTTCCTCCACGGGTACGCAGTATTTT.

This clonotype was picked up a small number of times. J is TRBJ2-5 and V is TRBV24-1; 9 bases are shared with TRBD1. CDR1 KGHDR and CDR2 SFDVKD come from the germline V gene. The CDR3 is 13 amino acids. V shed 7 bases and J 3 bases; nucleotides not matched to a gene: 2. This chain's CDR3 is CATRDRGEETQYF. CDR3 DNA sequence: TGTGCCACCAGGGACAGGGGAGAAGAGACCCAGTACTTC.

J is TRBJ1-1 and V is TRBV20-1; 9 bases match TRBD1. This CDR3 spans 15 amino acids. CDR1 DFQATT and CDR2 SNEGSKA come from the germline V gene (reference sequence). Trimming cost V 5 bases and J 0 bases; bases outside gene matches: 7. This CDR3 reads CSAPPGQGLNTEAFF. The CDR3 region has the DNA TGCAGTGCTCCACCGGGACAGGGACTGAACACTGAAGCTTTCTTT.

This clonotype appeared a few times. This chain joins TRBV2 and TRBJ2-1; 10 bases fit TRBD2. V was clipped by 1 base and J by 10 bases; unmatched bases: 4. CDR3 size: 14 residues. Germline lookup yields CDR1 SNHLY and CDR2 FYNNEI. CDR3 sequence: CASSEELAGWEQFF. Written as DNA, the CDR3 is TGTGCCAGCAGTGAAGAACTAGCGGGGTGGGAGCAGTTCTTC.

The V call is TRBV11-3, the J call TRBJ2-1; D call uncertain. CDR3 size: 12 residues. Looked up from germline, CDR1 is SGHNT and CDR2 is YENEEA. Between the trimmed V and J ends, which lost 6 bases and 9 bases, there was a span of 12 bases. DNA of the CDR3: TGTGCCAGCAGTTCTCTCTTGGGTGAGCAGTTCTTC. This codes for CASSSLLGEQFF.

This clonotype has at least ten counts. The chain links TRBV29-1 to TRBJ2-7; D may correspond to TRBD1 or TRBD2 (5 bases each). Trimming pared 4 bases from V and 0 bases from J, leaving 13 bases between. The CDR3 is 14 residues long. Germline V CDR1 and CDR2: SQVTM, ANQGSEA. The CDR3 is CSVGLGTRSYEQYF. The CDR3, as DNA: TGCAGCGTTGGTTTGGGGACGCGCTCCTACGAGCAGTACTTC.

This chain links TRBV20-1 with TRBJ1-5; D remains ambiguous. CDR3 length equals 17 residues. The V end lost 1 base, the J end lost 0 bases, and 16 bases lay between the germline ends. The germline V gene has CDR1 DFQATT and CDR2 SNEGSKA (reference sequence). CDR3 nucleotides: TGCAGTGCTAGAGGCCGAAAGGCGCACTATAGCAATCAGCCCCAGCATTTT. This codes for CSARGRKAHYSNQPQHF.

The chain has TRBV7-6 and TRBJ2-1; 11 positions agree with TRBD2. CDR3 size: 19 residues. V was pared by 1 base and J by 10 bases, with 18 bases of the junction left unmatched. CDR1 and CDR2 (germline): SGHVS, FNYEAQ. As DNA, the CDR3 is TGTGCCAGCAGCTTAGAGCTATCTTCGGGACTAGCGGTCCTTAGGGAGCAGTTCTTC. Translated, it gives CASSLELSSGLAVLREQFF.

This clonotype showed up just a few times. This chain connects TRBV6-1 to TRBJ2-1, with 8 bases that match TRBD1. Germline trimming cut 6 bases from V and 7 bases from J; bases unmatched to any gene: 8. Germline V CDR1 and CDR2: MNHNS, SASEGT. The CDR3 is 14 residues long. The CDR3 sequence: CASRGQGRRNEQFF. DNA for the CDR3: TGTGCCAGCAGAGGACAGGGAAGGAGAAATGAGCAGTTCTTC.

CDR3 nucleotide sequence: TGCGCCAGCAGGTTGTCCGGGAACTCATTCTATGGCTACACCTTC. Its translation: CASRLSGNSFYGYTF. V usage is TRBV5-1 and J usage is TRBJ1-2; D gene unclear. The CDR3 has 15 residues. Germline-derived CDR1 and CDR2 are SGHRS and YFSETQ. V was cut by 5 bases and J by 4 bases, with 18 bases left in between.

This chain uses TRBV4-1 with TRBJ2-7; 8 bases match TRBD1. Trimming cost V 1 base and J 4 bases; bases outside gene matches: 6. The CDR3 is 15 amino acids. The germline CDR1 and CDR2 sequences are MGHRA and YSYEKL. Written as DNA, the CDR3 is TGCGCCAGCAGCCAAGTGCGGGACAGGTTATACGAGCAGTACTTC. Protein sequence: CASSQVRDRLYEQYF.

This clonotype was observed a few times. The chain employs TRBV12-3 or TRBV12-4 and TRBJ2-7; no clear D. The V and J ends lost 4 bases and 2 bases respectively, with 12 bases between them. CDR3 size: 14 residues. The CDR3 coding sequence is TGTGCCAGCAGTTCCTACATCGGCGCCTACGAGCAGTACTTC. Encoded protein: CASSSYIGAYEQYF.

This clonotype was observed many times. The chain couples TRBV12-3 or TRBV12-4 to TRBJ2-7; no reliable D call. Trimming removed 5 bases from V and 4 bases from J, with 6 bases in between. The CDR3 runs 11 residues. This CDR3 reads CASSLKYEQYF. CDR3 sequence (DNA): TGTGCCAGCAGTCTGAAATACGAGCAGTACTTC.

The gene calls are TRBV5-1 and TRBJ2-7, with D possibly TRBD2 on 5 matching bases. CDR1 is SGHRS and CDR2 is YFSETQ in the germline V gene. The CDR3 has 13 amino acids. V gave up 4 bases and J gave up 9 bases, with 17 bases separating them. CDR3 nucleotide sequence: TGCGCCAGCAGCGAGGGCGGAGACATACGGCAGTACTTC. This codes for CASSEGGDIRQYF.

J is TRBJ2-3 and V is TRBV4-1; the D is unclear. The CDR3 is 17 residues long. V lost 0 bases and J lost 3, with 16 bases in between. CDR1 is MGHRA, CDR2 YSYEKL, per germline. The CDR3 spells CASSQEGRRAITDTQYF. The CDR3 region has the DNA TGCGCCAGCAGCCAAGAAGGTCGTAGGGCGATAACAGATACGCAGTATTTT.

This sequence joins TRBV12-3 or TRBV12-4 and TRBJ2-5; perhaps TRBD1 as D (6 bases). This CDR3 contains 14 residues. The V end was cut by 4 bases, the J end by 5 bases, with 14 bases between. Here the CDR3 DNA reads TGTGCCAGCAGTTCTCATACAGGGTCGGAGACCCAGTACTTC. It specifies CASSSHTGSETQYF.

On this clonotype itself: Being one base from a much bigger clone, this may be a read error. This CDR3 reads CASSLMDRGSYEQYF. In DNA, the CDR3 is TGTGCCAGCAGTTTAATGGACAGGGGCTCCTACGAGCAGTACTTC. This chain links TRBV12-3 or TRBV12-4 with TRBJ2-7; 9 bases are a match to TRBD1. Unmatched junction bases numbered 2, after V lost 2 bases and J lost 0 bases. The CDR3 loop spans 15 amino acids.

The chain carries TRBV20-1 and TRBJ1-5; D not certain. The germline V gene encodes CDR1 DFQATT and CDR2 SNEGSKA (reference sequence). The CDR3 is 15 residues long. V was trimmed by 4 bases and J by 0 bases, leaving 13 bases between them. The CDR3 DNA reads TGCAGTGCTAATATCTATGGCAATAGCAATCAGCCCCAGCATTTT. This encodes CSANIYGNSNQPQHF.

This clonotype was seen a few times. This chain joins TRBV5-1 and TRBJ2-7; D perhaps matches TRBD2 (6 bases). This CDR3 contains 12 residues. Germline CDR1 is SGHRS and CDR2 is YFSETQ. V lost 0 bases and J 11 bases, leaving 12 bases between the germline ends. The CDR3: CASSLEGRREYF. The CDR3 DNA reads as TGCGCCAGCAGCTTGGAAGGGAGGCGGGAGTACTTC.

The V call is TRBV7-3, the J call TRBJ2-7; no clear D. With 1 base removed from V and 5 bases from J, the gap between germline ends came to 15 bases. The CDR3 runs to 15 residues. Per the germline V gene, CDR1 is SGHTA and CDR2 is FQGTGA. In DNA, the CDR3 is TGTGCCAGCAGCTTAAACGGGTCTGGGGTAGACGAGCAGTACTTC. This translates into CASSLNGSGVDEQYF. The variable domain in full, completed from reference TRBV7-3 and TRBJ2-7, reads GAGVSQTPSNKVTEKGKYVELRCDPISGHTALYWYRQSLGQGPEFLIYFQGTGAADDSGLPNDRFFAVRPEGSVSTLKIQRTERGDSAVYLCASSLNGSGVDEQYFGPGTRLTVT.

The chain uses TRBV3-1 and TRBJ1-1, with D possibly TRBD1 on 6 matching bases. V lost 4 bases and J lost 5, with 17 bases in between. The CDR3 runs 15 residues. Germline V gene data show CDR1 as LGHDT and CDR2 as YNNKEL (reference sequence). In DNA, the CDR3 is TGTGCCAGCAGCCTTCTTCGGGGGGCGCGTACTGAAGCTTTCTTT. Amino acids: CASSLLRGARTEAFF.

The chain is built from TRBV7-9 and TRBJ2-1; the D gene is possibly TRBD1 (5 bases). This CDR3 has 15 residues. Trimming left V 5 bases short and J 2 bases short, with 13 bases between. CDR1 and CDR2 (germline): SEHNR, FQNEAQ (reference sequence). In DNA, the CDR3 is TGTGCCAGCAGCCAGAAGGGGCCTCCCTACAATGAGCAGTTCTTC. This codes for CASSQKGPPYNEQFF.

The rearrangement uses TRBV4-1 and TRBJ2-2; TRBD2 matches at 7 bases. The trim removed 4 bases at V and 0 bases at J, leaving 5 bases unmatched. This CDR3 region has 16 residues. Germline V gene data show CDR1 as MGHRA and CDR2 as YSYEKL. CDR3 nucleotide sequence: TGCGCCAGCAGCCTTACCGGGGGGTCGAACACCGGGGAGCTGTTTTTT. Amino acids: CASSLTGGSNTGELFF.

This sequence joins TRBV6-5 and TRBJ2-1, with D possibly called TRBD1 or TRBD2 (7 bases each). This CDR3 spans 15 amino acids. The V end lost 6 bases, the J end lost 7 bases, and 19 bases lay between the germline ends. Germline lookup yields CDR1 MNHEY and CDR2 SVGAGI. In nucleotides, the CDR3 is TGTGCCAGCAGCTCGTGGGCAGGGGGGGGGAATGAGCAGTTCTTC. Protein sequence: CASSSWAGGGNEQFF.